A selection of T cell receptor beta chains follows, all from one sample in a study of molecular identifiers for immune sequencing clone quantification. Each CDR3 protein gets one entry after TCRdb re-called the PCR reads with MiXCR. The sample shows roughly 40,000 distinct CDR3 sequences, 24% of them seen only once. Sequenced material: naive CD8+ T cells from blood, with Jurkat cell RNA spiked in. These receptors were collected from a human donor in good health. Some libraries in this study had Jurkat cell RNA spiked in. CDR3s include the opening cysteine and the closing phenylalanine or tryptophan.

J gene: TRBJ2-3; V gene: TRBV12-3/TRBV12-4; CDR3 protein: CAIDRGYTDTQYF
J gene: TRBJ2-7; V gene: TRBV4-2; CDR3 protein: CASSQDKTGLAGYEQYF
J gene: TRBJ2-5; V gene: TRBV5-4; CDR3 protein: CASSLELEGETQYF
J gene: TRBJ2-2; V gene: TRBV7-9; CDR3 protein: CASSLEVMNTGELFF
J gene: TRBJ2-1; V gene: TRBV19; CDR3 protein: CASSIGGGVYNEQFF
J gene: TRBJ2-3; V gene: TRBV19; CDR3 protein: CASSFGLAADTQYF
J gene: TRBJ2-3; V gene: TRBV6-4; CDR3 protein: CASSRTPSPLDTQYF
J gene: TRBJ2-7; V gene: TRBV19; CDR3 protein: CASRVQGSSYEQYF
J gene: TRBJ2-3; V gene: TRBV19; CDR3 protein: CASTSFEGSTDTQYF
J gene: TRBJ1-4; V gene: TRBV4-1; CDR3 protein: CASSPLWNGDEKLFF
J gene: TRBJ2-2; V gene: TRBV30; CDR3 protein: CAWNAAPGLARSGELFF
J gene: TRBJ2-7; V gene: TRBV28; CDR3 protein: CASRDTPGQGLYEQYF
J gene: TRBJ2-3; V gene: TRBV28; CDR3 protein: CASSFGAGSTDTQYF
J gene: TRBJ1-4; V gene: TRBV7-9; CDR3 protein: CASRFGGGNEKLFF
J gene: TRBJ1-1; V gene: TRBV5-3; CDR3 protein: CASGYRANTEAFF
J gene: TRBJ1-1; V gene: TRBV27; CDR3 protein: CASSLSGTEAFF
J gene: TRBJ2-7; V gene: TRBV29-1; CDR3 protein: CSVVVGSEQHF
J gene: TRBJ2-7; V gene: TRBV7-2; CDR3 protein: CASSSSLGSYEQYF
J gene: TRBJ2-2; V gene: TRBV24-1; CDR3 protein: CATSAPAGTDTGELFF